Presented here are 14 T cell receptor beta chains from one specimen sequenced in a study of CD8 T cells in ankylosing spondylitis. A single record per CDR3 protein comes from TCRdb applying MiXCR to the 5' RACE reads. In the table there are 200,000 to 300,000 distinct CDR3 sequences, roughly 25% of which are singletons. Sequencing was done on a sample of blood, either unsorted or a sorted T cell fraction (not recorded which). These receptors originate from a male donor with ankylosing spondylitis or in good health (not recorded which).

This clonotype was seen only once. The chain joins TRBV7-6 to TRBJ2-5; TRBD2 might be the D (6 bases). The CDR3 is made up of 13 amino acids. V lost 4 bases and J lost 4, with 10 bases in between. Germline CDR1 and CDR2: SGHVS and FNYEAQ. CDR3 sequence reads: CASSYRGGETQYF. DNA of the CDR3: TGTGCCAGCAGCTACCGGGGAGGAGAGACCCAGTACTTC.

In its sample, this clonotype was seen a few times. This chain joins TRBV29-1 and TRBJ2-1; 15 bases agree with TRBD2. Germline values: CDR1 SQVTM, CDR2 ANQGSEA. V lost 3 bases to trimming and J lost 7 bases; unmatched junction nucleotides: 7. This CDR3 comprises 16 residues. In DNA form, the CDR3 reads TGCAGCGTTGAGAGGACTAGCGGGGGGGCTCGGAATGAGCAGTTCTTC. This codes for CSVERTSGGARNEQFF.

This clonotype was counted ten times or more. The CDR3 DNA reads TGTGCCAGCAGCTTGGGAGGGGGGGACTACAATGAGCAGTTCTTC. Its protein product is CASSLGGGDYNEQFF. The V call is TRBV5-6, the J call TRBJ2-1, with D maybe TRBD2 (7 bases). CDR1 SGHDT and CDR2 YYEEEE come from the germline V gene. V lost 0 bases, J lost 3 bases, and 10 bases lay in between. CDR3 length: 15 amino acids.

This chain connects TRBV20-1 to TRBJ1-5; the D is unclear. Deletions cut 3 bases from V and 0 bases from J, with 9 bases between. The CDR3 contains 14 residues. The germline gives CDR1 DFQATT, CDR2 SNEGSKA (reference sequence). The CDR3 DNA is TGCAGTGCTAGCTCGGGCTATAGCAATCAGCCCCAGCATTTT. Translating gives CSASSGYSNQPQHF.

This clonotype was seen at least ten times. The chain carries TRBV12-3 or TRBV12-4 and TRBJ2-7; 7 bases align to TRBD2. After removal of 3 bases from V and 2 bases from J, the junction contained 7 bases not matched to a gene. This CDR3 is 15 amino acids long. CDR3 bases: TGTGCCAGCAGTTTTAGGGCGGGGGTCACCTACGAGCAGTACTTC. It specifies CASSFRAGVTYEQYF.

This clonotype has more than one count but fewer than ten. The V and J genes are TRBV7-9 and TRBJ1-6, with 10 bases fitting TRBD1. Germline CDR1 reads SEHNR; CDR2 reads FQNEAQ (reference sequence). Unmatched junction bases numbered 7, after V lost 2 bases and J lost 9 bases. The length of the CDR3 is 16 residues. The CDR3 bases are TGTGCCAGCAGCTTACGAACGGGACAGGGGCGTTCACCCCTCCACTTT. It is translated as CASSLRTGQGRSPLHF.

The rearrangement joins TRBV12-3 or TRBV12-4 to TRBJ2-3; TRBD2 matches 9 bases. Germline trimming cut 5 bases from V and 0 bases from J; bases unmatched to any gene: 12. The CDR3 covers 18 residues. The CDR3 DNA sequence: TGTGCCAGCAGTGGATTAGCGGGGGACCTGTCTAGCACAGATACGCAGTATTTT. It encodes CASSGLAGDLSSTDTQYF.

This clonotype was seen ten or more times. The J gene is TRBJ2-1, the V gene TRBV7-9, with 11 bases that match TRBD1. The J segment lost 9 bases and the V segment lost 5 bases, leaving 6 bases of the junction unmatched. Germline CDR1 and CDR2: SEHNR and FQNEAQ (reference sequence). This CDR3 contains 14 residues. CDR3: CASSKDRGRVEQFF. In DNA, the CDR3 is TGTGCCAGCAGCAAGGACAGGGGGCGGGTTGAGCAGTTCTTC.

The chain is built from TRBV29-1 and TRBJ1-4; D not certain. Trimming stripped 5 bases from V and 3 bases from J, with 13 bases between. CDR1 and CDR2 from the germline V gene are SQVTM and ANQGSEA. This CDR3 region has 14 residues. CDR3 DNA sequence: TGCAGCGTTAGCCGACGGCCTCCTAATGAAAAACTGTTTTTT. This encodes CSVSRRPPNEKLFF.

DNA for the CDR3: TGTGCCAGCAGTTACCGTCGGGGGGCAGACTATGGCTACACCTTC. As protein: CASSYRRGADYGYTF. The chain is built from TRBV6-5 and TRBJ1-2; TRBD1 is a possible D gene (6 bases). The germline V gene has CDR1 MNHEY and CDR2 SVGAGI. The CDR3 consists of 15 residues. V lost 2 bases and J lost 3, with 13 bases in between.

This clonotype has just a few counts. The chain recombines TRBV27 with TRBJ2-1; 8 nucleotides line up with TRBD1. V shed 5 bases and J 8 bases; nucleotides not matched to a gene: 8. The CDR3 runs 14 residues. The germline gives CDR1 MNHEY, CDR2 SMNVEV (reference sequence). CDR3 amino acids: CASSPSDRGDEQFF. CDR3 nucleotides: TGTGCCAGCAGTCCATCCGACAGGGGCGATGAGCAGTTCTTC.

In this sample, this clonotype turned up many times. The chain joins TRBV20-1 to TRBJ2-5; 10 nucleotides match TRBD2. The J segment lost 5 bases and the V segment lost 0 bases, leaving 12 bases of the junction unmatched. The CDR3 runs to 17 residues. From germline, CDR1 is DFQATT and CDR2 SNEGSKA (reference sequence). The CDR3 spells CSARDIESGGDTETQYF. For the CDR3, the DNA is TGCAGTGCTAGAGATATTGAGAGCGGGGGGGATACGGAGACCCAGTACTTC.

This clonotype was observed many times. The CDR3 spells CASSLSKTQYF. The CDR3 DNA follows: TGTGCCAGCAGCTTGTCGAAGACCCAGTACTTC. The genes are TRBV5-8 and TRBJ2-5; D gene ambiguous. Trimming removed 1 base from V and 6 bases from J, with 4 bases in between. This CDR3 is built from 11 residues. Germline V gene lookup returns CDR1 SGHTS and CDR2 YDEGEE.

In its sample, this clonotype was seen a few times. The gene calls are TRBV20-1 and TRBJ1-1; D is unclear. Trimming left V 5 bases short and J 2 bases short, with 12 bases between. Germline-derived CDR1 and CDR2 are DFQATT and SNEGSKA (reference sequence). This CDR3 comprises 13 residues. CDR3 coding DNA: TGCAGTGCTTTCCGTAACACTAACACTGAAGCTTTCTTT. It specifies CSAFRNTNTEAFF.